This T cell receptor (beta chain) is drawn from a study of blood T cells in healthy people across ages. Regarding this clonotype: A read error may produce the germline difference seen at one junction end.

From germline, CDR1 is SGDLS and CDR2 YYNGEE. The CDR3 extends over 13 amino acids. Alongside a J-beta primer mix, a sample-barcoded 5' primer served in a second PCR lasting about 7 to 12 cycles. TCRdb redid the calling of the 5' RACE reads with MiXCR, one entry per CDR3 protein. Among 850,000 to 1,300,000 distinct CDR3 sequences listed, 40% to 50% were seen once. Sequenced input: blood. V gene TRBV9 combines with J gene TRBJ2-7; D ambiguous. The J call is doubtful: the DNA matches TRBJ2-5 better. This TCR derives from a woman aged 55 to 70 in good health. Here the CDR3 DNA reads TGTGCCAGCAGCGTAGACACCCAAGGGACCCAGTACTTC. Its translation is CASSVDTQGTQYF.